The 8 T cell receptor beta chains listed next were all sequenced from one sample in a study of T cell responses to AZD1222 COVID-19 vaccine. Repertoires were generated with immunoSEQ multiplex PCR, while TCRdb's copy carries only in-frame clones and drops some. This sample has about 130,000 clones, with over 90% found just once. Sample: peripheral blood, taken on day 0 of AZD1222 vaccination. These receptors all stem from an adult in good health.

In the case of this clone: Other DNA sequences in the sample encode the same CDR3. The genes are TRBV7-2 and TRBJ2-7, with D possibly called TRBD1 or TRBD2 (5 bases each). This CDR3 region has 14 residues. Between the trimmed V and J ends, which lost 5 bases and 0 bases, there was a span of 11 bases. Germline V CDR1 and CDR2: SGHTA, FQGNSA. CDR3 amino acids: CASSLGAISYEQYF. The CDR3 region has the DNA TGTGCCAGCAGCCTCGGGGCAATCTCCTACGAGCAGTACTTC.

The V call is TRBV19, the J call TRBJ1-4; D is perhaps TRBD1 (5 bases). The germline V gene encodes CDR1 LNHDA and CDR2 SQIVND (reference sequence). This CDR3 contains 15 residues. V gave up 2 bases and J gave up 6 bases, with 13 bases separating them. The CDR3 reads CASSIPGRMDEKLFF. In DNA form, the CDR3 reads TGTGCCAGTAGTATACCGGGACGGATGGATGAAAAACTGTTTTTT.

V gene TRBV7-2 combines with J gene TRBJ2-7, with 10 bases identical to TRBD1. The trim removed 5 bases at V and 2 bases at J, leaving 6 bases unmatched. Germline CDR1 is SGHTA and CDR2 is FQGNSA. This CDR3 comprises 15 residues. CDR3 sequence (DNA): TGTGCCAGCAGCGTCAGCGGACAGGGGGCCTACGAGCAGTACTTC. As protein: CASSVSGQGAYEQYF. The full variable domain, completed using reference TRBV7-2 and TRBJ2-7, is GAGVSQSPSNKVTEKGKDVELRCDPISGHTALYWYRQSLGQGLEFLIYFQGNSAPDKSGLPSDRFSAERTGGSVSTLTIQRTQQEDSAVYLCASSVSGQGAYEQYFGPGTRLTVT.

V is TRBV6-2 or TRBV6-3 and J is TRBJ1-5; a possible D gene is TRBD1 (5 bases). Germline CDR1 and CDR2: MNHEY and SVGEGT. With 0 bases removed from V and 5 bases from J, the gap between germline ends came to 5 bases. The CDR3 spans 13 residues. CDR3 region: CASSYSRDQPQHF. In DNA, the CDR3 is TGTGCCAGCAGTTACTCCAGGGATCAGCCCCAGCATTTT.

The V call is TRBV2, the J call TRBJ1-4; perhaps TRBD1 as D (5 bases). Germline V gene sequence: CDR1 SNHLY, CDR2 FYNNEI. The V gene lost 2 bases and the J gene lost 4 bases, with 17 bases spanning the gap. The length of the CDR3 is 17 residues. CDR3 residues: CASSELVAGRYNEKLFF. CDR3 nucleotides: TGTGCCAGCAGTGAATTGGTGGCAGGGAGATATAATGAAAAACTGTTTTTT.

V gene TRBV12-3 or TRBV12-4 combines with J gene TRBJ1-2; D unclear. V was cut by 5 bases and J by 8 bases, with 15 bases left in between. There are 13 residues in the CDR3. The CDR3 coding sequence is TGTGCCAGCAGTCAGCGACACGGGAACGGCTACACCTTC. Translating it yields CASSQRHGNGYTF.

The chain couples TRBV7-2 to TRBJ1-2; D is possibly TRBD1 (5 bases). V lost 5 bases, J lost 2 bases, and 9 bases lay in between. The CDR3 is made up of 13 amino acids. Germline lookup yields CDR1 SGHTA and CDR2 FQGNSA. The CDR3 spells CASSQGPNYGYTF. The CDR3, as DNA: TGTGCCAGCAGCCAGGGACCGAACTATGGCTACACCTTC.

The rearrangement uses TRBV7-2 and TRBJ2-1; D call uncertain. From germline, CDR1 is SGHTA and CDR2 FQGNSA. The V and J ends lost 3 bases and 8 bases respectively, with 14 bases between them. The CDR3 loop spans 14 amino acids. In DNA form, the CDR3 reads TGTGCCAGCAGCTTTCGCACGGTGGGCGATGAGCAGTTCTTC. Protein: CASSFRTVGDEQFF.